This T cell receptor beta chain was sequenced for a study of blood T cell repertoires in COVID-19. Trimming took 7 bases from V and 8 from J; bases not matched to a gene: 9. Per germline, CDR1 MNHNY and CDR2 SVGAGI (reference sequence). The CDR3 runs 14 residues. This clone was recorded a few times. Original data processing: Estimates of nucleated cell counts were drawn from the amplification of reference gene primers. Sequencing was performed with immunoSEQ multiplex PCR; in TCRdb, only in-frame clones are kept and a portion is missing. The DNA was the basis for D and trimming; V, J and clone size are from that table. The data contain some 41,000 clones, 83% of them singletons.

The TCR comes from an elderly man in a cohort sampled during active COVID-19. This chain connects TRBV6-6 to TRBJ1-4; 8 bases are shared with TRBD1. Sequencing was performed on peripheral blood. The DNA of the CDR3 is TGTGCCAGCACCACCGGGACAGGAAGCGAAAAACTGTTTTTT. Encoded protein: CASTTGTGSEKLFF.